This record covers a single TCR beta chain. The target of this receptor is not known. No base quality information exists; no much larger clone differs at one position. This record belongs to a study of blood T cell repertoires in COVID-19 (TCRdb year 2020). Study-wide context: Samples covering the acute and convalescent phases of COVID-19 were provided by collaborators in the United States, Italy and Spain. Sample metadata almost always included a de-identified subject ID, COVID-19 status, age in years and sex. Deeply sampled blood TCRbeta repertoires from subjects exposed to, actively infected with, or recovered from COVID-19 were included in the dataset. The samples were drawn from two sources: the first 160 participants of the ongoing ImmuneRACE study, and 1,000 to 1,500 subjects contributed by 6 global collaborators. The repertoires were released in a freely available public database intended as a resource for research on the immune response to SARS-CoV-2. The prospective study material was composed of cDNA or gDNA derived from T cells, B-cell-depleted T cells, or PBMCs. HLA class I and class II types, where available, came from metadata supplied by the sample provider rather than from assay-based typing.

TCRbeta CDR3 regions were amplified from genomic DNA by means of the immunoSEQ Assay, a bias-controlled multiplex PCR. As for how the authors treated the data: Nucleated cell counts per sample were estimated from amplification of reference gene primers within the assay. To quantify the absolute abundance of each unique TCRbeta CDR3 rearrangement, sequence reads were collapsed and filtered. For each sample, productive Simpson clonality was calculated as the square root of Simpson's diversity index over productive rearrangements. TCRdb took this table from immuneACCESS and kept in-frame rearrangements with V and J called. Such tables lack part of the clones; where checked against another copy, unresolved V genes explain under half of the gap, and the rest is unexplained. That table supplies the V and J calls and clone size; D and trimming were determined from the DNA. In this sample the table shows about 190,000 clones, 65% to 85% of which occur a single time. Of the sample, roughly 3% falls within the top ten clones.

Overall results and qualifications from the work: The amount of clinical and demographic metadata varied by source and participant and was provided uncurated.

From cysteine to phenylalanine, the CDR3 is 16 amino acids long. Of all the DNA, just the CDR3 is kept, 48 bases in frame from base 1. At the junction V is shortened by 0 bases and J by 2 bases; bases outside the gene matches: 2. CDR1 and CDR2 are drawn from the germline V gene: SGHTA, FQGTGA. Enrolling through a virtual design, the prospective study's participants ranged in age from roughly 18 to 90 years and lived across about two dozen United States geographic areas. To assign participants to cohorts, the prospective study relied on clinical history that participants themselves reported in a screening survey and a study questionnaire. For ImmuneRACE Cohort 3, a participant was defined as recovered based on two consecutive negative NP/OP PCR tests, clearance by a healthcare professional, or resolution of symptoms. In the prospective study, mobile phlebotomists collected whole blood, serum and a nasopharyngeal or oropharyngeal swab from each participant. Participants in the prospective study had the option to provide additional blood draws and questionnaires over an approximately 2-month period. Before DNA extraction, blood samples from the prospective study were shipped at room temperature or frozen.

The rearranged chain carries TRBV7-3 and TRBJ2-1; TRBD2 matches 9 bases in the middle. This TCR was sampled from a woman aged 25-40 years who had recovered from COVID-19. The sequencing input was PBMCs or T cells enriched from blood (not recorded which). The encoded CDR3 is CASSLTSGSPYNEQFF. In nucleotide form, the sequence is TGTGCCAGCAGCTTAACTAGCGGGAGCCCCTACAATGAGCAGTTCTTC.